These 6 T cell receptor beta chains were all obtained from the same sample, sequenced in a study of blood T cell repertoires in COVID-19. Assay: immunoSEQ multiplex PCR; the TCRdb copy retains only in-frame clones and omits some. The data contain 300,000 to 400,000 clones, more than 90% of them seen just once; the ten biggest clones take up roughly 3.6%. Sequencing input: PBMCs or T cells enriched from blood (not recorded which). The receptors originated from a woman in her twenties or thirties who had been exposed to COVID-19.

The chain employs TRBV9 and TRBJ2-7; D is unclear. This CDR3 is built from 15 residues. V was clipped by 0 bases and J by 0 bases, with 10 bases between them. Germline V gene lookup returns CDR1 SGDLS and CDR2 YYNGEE. The CDR3 here is CASSVGHTSSYEQYF. The DNA of the CDR3 is TGTGCCAGCAGCGTAGGACATACGAGCTCCTACGAGCAGTACTTC.

In regard to this clone: One base away lies a much larger clone, so this may be a sequencing read error. Other DNA sequences from this sample encode an identical CDR3 as well. The chain recombines TRBV27 with TRBJ1-4; tentatively, D is TRBD1 (5 bases). CDR1 is MNHEY, CDR2 SMNVEV, per germline (reference sequence). The length of the CDR3 is 18 residues. CDR3 protein: CASSLNRGGAATNEKLFF. The CDR3 nucleotides read TGCGCCAGCAGTTTAAATCGGGGCGGGGCTGCAACTAATGAAAAACTGTTTTTT.

The gene calls are TRBV4-3 and TRBJ2-1; D is undetermined. Germline lookup yields CDR1 LGHNA and CDR2 YSLEER. The V end lost 0 bases, the J end lost 0 bases, and 9 bases lay between the germline ends. This CDR3 is 16 amino acids long. CDR3: CASSQEGRYSYNEQFF. CDR3 DNA: TGCGCCAGCAGCCAAGAAGGCAGGTACTCCTACAATGAGCAGTTCTTC.

This rearrangement joins TRBV9 to TRBJ2-1; D may be TRBD2 (7 bases). From germline, CDR1 is SGDLS and CDR2 YYNGEE. The CDR3 loop spans 17 amino acids. Deletions cut 2 bases from V and 5 bases from J, with 20 bases between. The CDR3 DNA is TGTGCCAGCAGCGTGGGGCCGGCGGGGGCGACGGACAATGAGCAGTTCTTC. It yields the protein CASSVGPAGATDNEQFF.

The chain employs TRBV4-3 and TRBJ2-3; 10 positions agree with TRBD2. This CDR3 region has 18 residues. Losses at the gene ends were 0 bases for V and 1 base for J; bases not matched to a gene: 7. The germline gives CDR1 LGHNA, CDR2 YSLEER. The CDR3 region is CASSQDGEAGGRTDTQYF. CDR3 DNA: TGCGCCAGCAGCCAAGATGGGGAAGCGGGGGGGCGCACAGATACGCAGTATTTT.

This sequence joins TRBV3-1 (or the pseudogene TRBV3-2) and TRBJ1-2; 8 bases match TRBD1. The CDR3 has 13 residues. V lost 7 bases and J lost 7; bases outside the gene matches: 8. Germline V CDR1 and CDR2: LGHDT, YNNKEL (reference sequence). As DNA, the CDR3 is TGTGCCAGCAAATCCCAGGGGGCGGCTGGCTACACCTTC. It is translated as CASKSQGAAGYTF.